This T cell receptor (beta chain) is from a study of blood T cells in healthy people across ages. A sample-barcoded 5' primer and a J-beta primer mix were used in a second PCR of roughly 7 to 11 cycles. Template switching added a 12-random-nucleotide identifier to every cDNA molecule. Via MiXCR, TCRdb re-called the 5' RACE reads, giving one row per CDR3 protein. The repertoire holds about 760,000 distinct CDR3 sequences, with 20% to 25% as singletons. Trimming stripped 0 bases from V and 3 bases from J, with 15 bases between. Germline V gene data show CDR1 as DFQATT and CDR2 as SNEGSKA (reference sequence). This CDR3 is built from 15 residues. This sample also appeared in a second study, on T cells of mothers and their children. That study adds: Some 3 million TCR beta reads per child versus over 9.5 million per mother.

Sequenced input: blood. This rearrangement joins TRBV20-1 to TRBJ2-7; D not certain. The clonotype comes from a boy aged 5-17 years in good health. In DNA, the CDR3 is TGCAGTGCTAGAGAGGCCGTGCAGCCGAGCTACGAGCAGTACTTC. Translated, it gives CSAREAVQPSYEQYF.